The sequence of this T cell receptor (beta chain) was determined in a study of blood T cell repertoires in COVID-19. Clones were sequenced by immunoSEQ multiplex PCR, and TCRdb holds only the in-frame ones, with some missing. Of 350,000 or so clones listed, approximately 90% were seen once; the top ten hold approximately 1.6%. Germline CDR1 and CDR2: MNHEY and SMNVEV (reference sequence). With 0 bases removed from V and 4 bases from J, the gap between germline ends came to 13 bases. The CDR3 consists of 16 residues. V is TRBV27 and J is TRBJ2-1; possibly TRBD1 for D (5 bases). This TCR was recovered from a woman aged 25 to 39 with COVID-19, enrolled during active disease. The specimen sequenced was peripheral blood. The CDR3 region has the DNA TGTGCCAGCAGTTTATCGGCAGGGCGATATTACAATGAGCAGTTCTTC. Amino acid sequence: CASSLSAGRYYNEQFF.